The T cell receptor beta chain under discussion was sequenced for a study of beta chain features in type 1 diabetes. Study background: What patients shared with healthy donors was a similar profile of age, gender and cell yields. Overall study findings and caveats: TCRB CDR3 length was moderately but significantly reduced in all four CD4+ subsets of Type 1 diabetes patients. More deletions and fewer insertions at VDJ junctions were seen in type 1 diabetes patients.

The entirety of the isolated RNA underwent reverse transcription, so expressed TCRB transcripts were sequenced. Method: immunoSEQ multiplex PCR; TCRdb's copy keeps in-frame clones and lacks some. The sample consists of 150,000 or so clones, around a tenth of them appearing once. This clone was found a few times. What it recognizes is unknown. V lost 0 bases to trimming and J lost 8 bases; unmatched junction nucleotides: 11. The CDR3 length is 17 residues. CDR1 is LGHNA and CDR2 is YNFKEQ in the germline V gene. Sequencing was done on a sample of central memory CD4+ T cells from blood. The V call is TRBV4-2, the J call TRBJ1-2; TRBD1 matches at 11 bases. The TCR comes from a man aged 18 to 30 in good health. Written as DNA, the CDR3 is TGTGCCAGCAGCCAAGAAAGGACAGGGGGCGCATACCGGGGCTACACCTTC. It translates to CASSQERTGGAYRGYTF.